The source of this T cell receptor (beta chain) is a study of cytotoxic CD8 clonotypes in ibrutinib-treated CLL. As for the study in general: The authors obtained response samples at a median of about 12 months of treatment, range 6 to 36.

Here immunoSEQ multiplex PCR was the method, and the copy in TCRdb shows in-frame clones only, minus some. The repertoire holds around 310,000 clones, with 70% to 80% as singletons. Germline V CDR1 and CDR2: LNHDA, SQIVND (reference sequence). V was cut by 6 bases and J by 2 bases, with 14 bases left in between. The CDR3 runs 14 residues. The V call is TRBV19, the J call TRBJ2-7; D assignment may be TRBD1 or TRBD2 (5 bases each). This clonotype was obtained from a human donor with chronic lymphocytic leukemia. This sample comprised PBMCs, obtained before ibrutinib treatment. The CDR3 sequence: CASSPGPAPYEQYF. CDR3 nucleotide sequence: TGTGCCAGTAGCCCGGGACCCGCGCCCTACGAGCAGTACTTC.